These 10 T cell receptor beta chains were all obtained from the same sample, sequenced in a study of blood T cells in healthy people across ages. PCR was performed a second time for about 7 to 12 cycles using a sample-barcoded 5' primer and a J-beta primer mix. A single record per CDR3 protein comes from TCRdb applying MiXCR to the 5' RACE reads. In the table there are 780,000 or so distinct CDR3 sequences, roughly 25% of which are singletons. The sample also formed part of further work on T cells of mothers and their children.

Sample: blood. The receptor set was obtained from a boy between 10 and 17 years old in good health.

This clonotype occurred a few times. This chain uses TRBV6-6 with TRBJ1-4; 9 nucleotides align to TRBD1. After removal of 6 bases from V and 10 bases from J, the junction contained 15 bases not matched to a gene. The V gene's germline CDR1 is MNHNY and CDR2 SVGAGI (reference sequence). The CDR3 totals 16 residues. CDR3 nucleotide sequence: TGTGCCAGCAGCCCTGACAGGGGGTCTACTGTTGGAAAACTGTTTTTT. Translated: CASSPDRGSTVGKLFF.

The chain couples TRBV7-2 to TRBJ2-7; 12 nucleotides match TRBD2. CDR3 length: 16 residues. After removal of 0 bases from V and 3 bases from J, the junction contained 3 bases not matched to a gene. Germline V lookup: CDR1 SGHTA, CDR2 FQGNSA. This CDR3 is CASSLALAGGYYEQYF. DNA for the CDR3: TGTGCCAGCAGCTTAGCGCTAGCGGGGGGGTACTACGAGCAGTACTTC.

The chain couples TRBV7-9 to TRBJ2-1; 8 nucleotides line up with TRBD2. Germline V gene lookup returns CDR1 SEHNR and CDR2 FQNEAQ (reference sequence). V shed 3 bases, J shed 8 bases, and the junction held 6 bases outside the gene matches. There are 14 residues in the CDR3. CDR3 sequence: CASSFGGGPYEQFF. Written as DNA, the CDR3 is TGTGCCAGCAGCTTCGGGGGGGGGCCGTATGAGCAGTTCTTC. The full variable domain, completed using reference TRBV7-9 and TRBJ2-1, is DTGVSQNPRHKITKRGQNVTFRCDPISEHNRLYWYRQTLGQGPEFLTYFQNEAQLEKSRLLSDRFSAERPKGSFSTLEIQRTEQGDSAMYLCASSFGGGPYEQFFGPGTRLTVL.

With respect to this clonotype: A junction boundary mismatches the germline segment, possibly from a read error. The chain employs TRBV6-5 and TRBJ2-2; the match to TRBD1 covers 8 bases. CDR3 length: 15 residues. Looked up from germline, CDR1 is MNHEY and CDR2 is SVGAGI. The CDR3 region is CASTLTGANTGEPFF. CDR3 sequence (DNA): TGTGCCAGCACCCTGACAGGGGCGAACACCGGGGAGCCGTTTTTT.

The gene calls are TRBV6-6 and TRBJ1-6; D not resolved. The germline V gene encodes CDR1 MNHNY and CDR2 SVGAGI (reference sequence). V lost 6 bases to trimming and J lost 7 bases, with 13 bases between them. This CDR3 spans 14 amino acids. DNA for the CDR3: TGTGCCAGCAGCGAACCCAGGTTCAATTCACCCCTCCACTTT. It codes for CASSEPRFNSPLHF.

This clonotype was detected a few times. This chain links TRBV10-3 with TRBJ2-7, with 8 bases identical to TRBD1. V gave up 4 bases and J gave up 3 bases; unmatched junction bases: 2. Germline assignment: CDR1 ENHRY and CDR2 SYGVKD. The length of the CDR3 is 13 residues. CDR3 protein: CAISGQGSYEQYF. As DNA, the CDR3 is TGTGCCATCAGTGGACAGGGGAGCTACGAGCAGTACTTC.

This clonotype was picked up a small number of times. The gene calls are TRBV18 and TRBJ2-7; D not resolved. V was cut by 0 bases and J by 3 bases, with 9 bases left in between. Per the germline V gene, CDR1 is KGHSH and CDR2 is LQKENI. This CDR3 comprises 14 residues. In DNA, the CDR3 is TGTGCCAGCTCACCACCGGGGTTTGGCTACGAGCAGTACTTC. Protein product: CASSPPGFGYEQYF.

This clonotype was seen a handful of times. The chain links TRBV7-9 to TRBJ1-2; no firm D call. Germline assignment: CDR1 SEHNR and CDR2 FQNEAQ (reference sequence). V lost 1 base and J lost 7, with 13 bases in between. The CDR3 sequence is 14 residues long. Here the CDR3 reads CASSLDLLAGGYTF. CDR3 in DNA: TGTGCCAGCAGCTTAGACCTCCTGGCAGGTGGCTACACCTTC.

The chain joins TRBV4-2 to TRBJ2-1; 10 nucleotides match TRBD2. Germline CDR1 and CDR2: LGHNA and YNFKEQ. The V and J ends lost 4 bases and 4 bases, in that order; junction bases with no gene match: 7. This CDR3 has 16 amino acids. CDR3 coding DNA: TGTGCCAGCAGCCCCTTTGGTAGCGGGGGGTACAATGAGCAGTTCTTC. As protein: CASSPFGSGGYNEQFF.

This clonotype was seen only a few times. The chain combines TRBV4-3 with TRBJ2-1; D not certain. The end of the DNA is better explained by TRBJ2-5, so the J call may be wrong. Germline V gene sequence: CDR1 LGHNA, CDR2 YSLEER. The CDR3 sequence is 14 residues long. The CDR3 DNA reads as TGCGCCAGCAGCCAAGCACGACATGGGGAGACCCAGTACTTC. It codes for CASSQARHGETQYF.